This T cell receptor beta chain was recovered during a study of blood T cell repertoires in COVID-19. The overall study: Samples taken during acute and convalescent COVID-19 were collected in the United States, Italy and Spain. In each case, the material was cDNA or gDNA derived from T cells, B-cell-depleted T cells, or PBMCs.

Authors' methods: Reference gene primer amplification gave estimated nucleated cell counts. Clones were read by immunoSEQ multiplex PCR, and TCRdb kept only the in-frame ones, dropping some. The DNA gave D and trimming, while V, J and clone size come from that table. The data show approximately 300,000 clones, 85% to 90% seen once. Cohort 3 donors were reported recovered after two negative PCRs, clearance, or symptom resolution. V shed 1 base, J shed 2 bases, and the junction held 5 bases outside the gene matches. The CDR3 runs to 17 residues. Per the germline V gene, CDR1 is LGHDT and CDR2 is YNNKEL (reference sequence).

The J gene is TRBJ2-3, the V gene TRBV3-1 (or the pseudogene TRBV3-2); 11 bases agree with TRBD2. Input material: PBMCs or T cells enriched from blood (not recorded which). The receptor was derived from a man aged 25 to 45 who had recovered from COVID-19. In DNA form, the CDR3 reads TGTGCCAGCAGCCAAGCCCCGGGACTAGCGGCCACAGATACGCAGTATTTT. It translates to CASSQAPGLAATDTQYF.